This record concerns one T cell receptor beta chain sequence. Antigen specificity is unknown. Measured with immunoSEQ multiplex PCR; TCRdb has only the in-frame clones, and not every one. The sample records about 50,000 clones, approximately 89% being singletons. This record belongs to a study of OX40 agonist ivuxolimab in advanced cancers. Turning to the study itself: Earlier anti-PD-1, anti-PD-L1 or anti-CTLA-4 therapy was permitted; about 44% had received some. The study reported partial responses in three patients: one hepatocellular carcinoma, two cutaneous melanoma. General study results and limits: Low clonal expansion, among the lowest seen, marked partial responders at 0.1-3.0 mg/kg. Normalized expansion of T-cell clones was also low for some nonresponders.

The V end was cut by 2 bases, the J end by 9 bases, with 12 bases between. Germline V gene lookup returns CDR1 SGHDT and CDR2 YYEEEE. The CDR3 spans 13 residues. Source: CD4+ or CD8+ T cells sorted from blood, taken in a trial of the OX40 agonist ivuxolimab. The chain joins TRBV5-6 to TRBJ2-1; D possibly corresponds to TRBD2 (5 bases). This TCR derives from an adult with an advanced solid tumor such as melanoma, head and neck, liver or kidney cancer. The CDR3 nucleotides read TGTGCCAGCAGCTTTATAGCGATCGGTGAGCAGTTCTTC. This translates into CASSFIAIGEQFF. Full variable domain (remainder filled in from reference TRBV5-6 and TRBJ2-1): DAGVTQSPTHLIKTRGQQVTLRCSPKSGHDTVSWYQQALGQGPQFIFQYYEEEERQRGNFPDRFSGHQFPNYSSELNVNALLLGDSALYLCASSFIAIGEQFFGPGTRLTVL.